The 18 T cell receptor beta chains presented below share a single source sample, sequenced in a study of T cell repertoires in cytomegalovirus infection. These TCRs' antigens remain unknown. TCRdb independently ran MiXCR on the reads; one entry per CDR3 protein. The repertoire has about 830,000 distinct CDR3 sequences, approximately 32% of them found once; the top ten carry around 11%. This specimen consisted of cultured CD8+ T cells from PBMCs, obtained from culture after CMV antigen stimulation. These receptors were obtained from a human donor in good health (CMV status not recorded). Some clones in this sample may be carry-over from other donors' samples.

In its sample, this clonotype was seen a few times. J is TRBJ1-5 and V is TRBV5-5, with D unresolved. The CDR3 extends over 13 amino acids. V was trimmed by 6 bases and J by 5 bases, leaving 12 bases between them. Germline loops: CDR1 SGHKS, CDR2 YYEKEE (reference sequence). The CDR3 region has the DNA TGTGCCAGCACCACCAGGCCCCATCAGCCCCAGCATTTT. This translates into CASTTRPHQPQHF.

The chain uses TRBV7-9 and TRBJ2-1; 14 bases align to TRBD2. The CDR3 covers 14 residues. V shed 6 bases and J 7 bases; nucleotides not matched to a gene: 2. Per the germline V gene, CDR1 is SEHNR and CDR2 is FQNEAQ (reference sequence). CDR3 in DNA: TGTGCCAGCAGGGGACTAGCGGGGGTTAATGAGCAGTTCTTC. This gives the protein CASRGLAGVNEQFF.

This clonotype was detected only a few times. The CDR3 DNA sequence: TGTGCCAGCAGCCAGGCGGGGGGGGGGTACAATGAGCAGTTCTTC. Translated: CASSQAGGGYNEQFF. The gene calls are TRBV27 and TRBJ2-1, with TRBD2 matching 9 bases. CDR1 and CDR2 (germline): MNHEY, SMNVEV (reference sequence). The CDR3 has 15 amino acids. With 6 bases clipped from V and 4 bases from J, the junction kept 7 bases outside the gene matches.

The rearrangement joins TRBV6-1 to TRBJ2-7, with 10 bases fitting TRBD2. The V gene end was trimmed by 2 bases and the J gene end by 4 bases; junction bases not matched to a gene: 5. The CDR3 runs 15 residues. Germline CDR1 MNHNS, CDR2 SASEGT. CDR3 amino acids: CASSEIGLAEYEQYV. The CDR3 nucleotides are TGTGCCAGCAGTGAAATCGGACTAGCGGAGTACGAGCAGTACGTC.

The chain employs TRBV6-2 or TRBV6-3 and TRBJ1-6; no definite D call. This CDR3 contains 17 residues. Germline lookup yields CDR1 MNHEY and CDR2 SVGEGT. The V gene lost 2 bases and the J gene lost 1 base, with 12 bases spanning the gap. The CDR3 is CASSYPTAGSYNSPLHF. The CDR3 DNA follows: TGTGCCAGCAGTTACCCTACCGCGGGTTCCTATAATTCACCCCTCCACTTT.

The V gene is TRBV15, the J gene TRBJ1-2; 9 bases are shared with TRBD1. The V segment lost 1 base and the J segment 5 bases; nucleotides outside the gene matches: 2. Germline CDR1 LNHNV, CDR2 YYDKDF (reference sequence). CDR3 length: 14 residues. In DNA form, the CDR3 reads TGTGCCACCAGCAGAGTGGGACAGGGTTATGGCTACACCTTC. The encoded protein is CATSRVGQGYGYTF.

V is TRBV14 and J is TRBJ2-1, with D hard to call. Trimming cost V 3 bases and J 0 bases, with 12 bases left between them. CDR3 size: 16 residues. CDR1 is SGHDN and CDR2 is FVKESK in the germline V gene. CDR3 residues: CASSQWTVSSYNEQFF. For the CDR3, the DNA is TGTGCCAGCAGCCAGTGGACGGTCAGCTCCTACAATGAGCAGTTCTTC.

The chain has TRBV7-9 and TRBJ2-1; 10 nucleotides match TRBD2. After removal of 5 bases from V and 6 bases from J, the junction contained 10 bases not matched to a gene. In germline, CDR1 is SEHNR, CDR2 FQNEAQ (reference sequence). The CDR3 covers 16 residues. CDR3 DNA sequence: TGTGCCAGCAGCGTAGGGACTAGCGAGTTTTTCAATGAGCAGTTCTTC. This translates into CASSVGTSEFFNEQFF.

Worth noting for this clonotype: This clone may be a read error of a much larger clone one base away. The chain couples TRBV7-8 to TRBJ2-3; 13 bases are a match to TRBD2. The CDR3 contains 18 residues. Per the germline V gene, CDR1 is SGHVS and CDR2 is FQNEAQ. The CDR3 DNA follows: TGTGTCAGCAGCGGCCGACTAGCGGGGGGACGGATCACAGATACGCAGTATTTT. Its protein product is CVSSGRLAGGRITDTQYF. The complete variable domain, with remaining parts taken from reference TRBV7-8 and TRBJ2-3, reads GAGVSQSPRYKVAKRGQDVALRCDPISGHVSLFWYQQALGQGPEFLTYFQNEAQLDKSGLPSDRFFAERPEGSVSTLKIQRTQQEDSAVYLCVSSGRLAGGRITDTQYFGPGTRLTVL.

This clonotype has a handful of counts. The CDR3 is CASSGGAPGNTIYF. As DNA, the CDR3 is TGTGCCAGCAGCGGGGGCGCCCCTGGAAACACCATATATTTT. The rearrangement links TRBV5-6 to TRBJ1-3, with D possibly being TRBD1 (6 bases). V lost 4 bases and J lost 2, with 10 bases in between. The CDR3 has 14 amino acids. Germline CDR1 SGHDT, CDR2 YYEEEE.

The chain carries TRBV7-9 and TRBJ2-3; maybe TRBD2 (7 bases). V was trimmed by 2 bases and J by 2 bases, leaving 17 bases between them. Germline values: CDR1 SEHNR, CDR2 FQNEAQ (reference sequence). The CDR3 loop spans 17 amino acids. CDR3 nucleotide sequence: TGTGCCAGCAGCTTACCCATTAGGGGGGGTTTCACAGATACGCAGTATTTT. Protein sequence: CASSLPIRGGFTDTQYF.

This clonotype was recorded at least ten times. DNA for the CDR3: TGTGCCAGCAGCTTAGACAGGGGCAGGAGCACAGATACGCAGTATTTT. Amino acid sequence: CASSLDRGRSTDTQYF. The rearrangement links TRBV7-8 to TRBJ2-3, with 7 nucleotides matching TRBD1. V lost 1 base to trimming and J lost 0 bases; unmatched junction nucleotides: 4. CDR3 length equals 16 residues. From germline, CDR1 is SGHVS and CDR2 FQNEAQ. Variable domain in full (rest from reference TRBV7-8 and TRBJ2-3): GAGVSQSPRYKVAKRGQDVALRCDPISGHVSLFWYQQALGQGPEFLTYFQNEAQLDKSGLPSDRFFAERPEGSVSTLKIQRTQQEDSAVYLCASSLDRGRSTDTQYFGPGTRLTVL.

This clonotype was counted once. The V call is TRBV7-9, the J call TRBJ2-2; 9 bases align to TRBD2. From germline, CDR1 is SEHNR and CDR2 FQNEAQ (reference sequence). J gave up 4 bases and V 5 bases, and 8 bases lay outside the gene matches. The CDR3 is 16 residues long. The CDR3, as DNA: TGTGCCAGCAGCCCCGGGACTAGCCGCGGCACCGGGGAGCTGTTTTTT. Its protein product is CASSPGTSRGTGELFF. Looking up the rest from reference TRBV7-9 and TRBJ2-2 gives the full variable domain: DTGVSQNPRHKITKRGQNVTFRCDPISEHNRLYWYRQTLGQGPEFLTYFQNEAQLEKSRLLSDRFSAERPKGSFSTLEIQRTEQGDSAMYLCASSPGTSRGTGELFFGEGSRLTVL.

Turning to this clonotype: One base away lies a much larger clone, so this may be a sequencing read error. The gene calls are TRBV12-3 or TRBV12-4 and TRBJ2-4; tentative D call: TRBD2 (5 bases). The CDR3 has 13 amino acids. V lost 11 bases, J lost 0 bases, and 11 bases lay in between. CDR3 nucleotides: TGTGCCGCTGCGGCGGGAGCCAAAAACATTCAGTACTTC. Translated, it gives CAAAAGAKNIQYF.

This clonotype was picked up many times. The chain couples TRBV7-6 to TRBJ1-6; D is unclear. The CDR3 is made up of 16 amino acids. From germline, CDR1 is SGHVS and CDR2 FNYEAQ. Trimming removed 4 bases at V and 0 bases at J, with 10 bases between. CDR3: CASSSTASSYNSPLHF. CDR3 DNA: TGTGCCAGCAGCTCTACAGCGAGCTCCTATAATTCACCCCTCCACTTT.

The rearrangement uses TRBV10-1 and TRBJ2-7, with D tentatively TRBD1 (6 bases). The germline gives CDR1 WNHNN, CDR2 SYGVQD (reference sequence). The CDR3 covers 17 residues. V lost 3 bases and J lost 3, with 21 bases in between. Here the CDR3 reads CASSDRQDSPNLYEQYF. CDR3 sequence (DNA): TGCGCCAGCAGTGACCGACAGGACAGTCCCAACCTCTACGAGCAGTACTTC.

The V and J genes are TRBV28 and TRBJ1-5; D unresolved. V was pared by 0 bases and J by 12 bases, with 0 bases between. Per the germline V gene, CDR1 is MDHEN and CDR2 is SYDVKM. The CDR3 loop spans 9 amino acids. The CDR3 nucleotides are TGTGCCAGCAGTTTATGCCAGCATTTT. Translation: CASSLCQHF.

V and J are TRBV24-1 and TRBJ2-1; D is unclear. V lost 3 bases to trimming and J lost 0 bases, with 11 bases between them. The CDR3 has 16 residues. In germline, CDR1 is KGHDR, CDR2 SFDVKD. The CDR3, as DNA: TGTGCCACCAGTGATGGGGAATTTGGCTCCTACAATGAGCAGTTCTTC. Translating gives CATSDGEFGSYNEQFF.